These T cell receptor beta chains were read from a single sample in a study of post-analysis software for immune sequencing data. TCRdb reprocessed the PCR reads with MiXCR, giving one entry per CDR3 protein. The sample holds more than 500,000 distinct CDR3 sequences; less than 40% are singletons and the top ten take 4.5% to 7.5%. Sequenced material: blood. All receptors come from a girl between 2 and 17 years old with multiple sclerosis. CDR3s include the opening cysteine and the closing phenylalanine or tryptophan. D genes are given only for firm matches. Expanded clones are given a class, and other clones once, few, many or no size at all.

V gene,J gene,D gene,clone size,CDR3 DNA,CDR3 protein
TRBV5-1,TRBJ2-3,-,-,TGCGCCAGCACCGCCTCGGACGGAACCACAGATACGCAGTATTTT,CASTASDGTTDTQYF
TRBV2,TRBJ2-3,-,many,TGTGCCAGCAGTGTCTCGGGCGATACGCAGTATTTT,CASSVSGDTQYF
TRBV29-1,TRBJ2-2,-,few,TGCAGCGTCGAGGGGAGTACCGGGGAGCTGTTTTTT,CSVEGSTGELFF
TRBV6-4,TRBJ1-2,-,-,TGTGCCAGCAGTGCCGTGACTGGCTCTGGCTACACCTTC,CASSAVTGSGYTF
TRBV28,TRBJ1-2,TRBD1,-,TGTGCCAGCAGTTGGACAGGGCTTGATGGCTACACCTTC,CASSWTGLDGYTF
TRBV19,TRBJ1-1,-,-,TGTGCCAGTAGTGCGACAGGCCGGGGCACTGAAGCTTTCTTT,CASSATGRGTEAFF
TRBV12-3/TRBV12-4,TRBJ2-5,-,few,TGTGCCAGCGCTGTTGGGGTGGCGCAAGAGACCCAGTACTTC,CASAVGVAQETQYF
TRBV14,TRBJ2-5,TRBD2,few,TGTGCCAGCAGCCTGCAGCGGGGGGGCCAGTTAAGCGAAGAGACCCAGTACTTC,CASSLQRGGQLSEETQYF
TRBV29-1,TRBJ1-1,-,-,TGCAGCGAGGGGAACACTGAAGCTTTCTTT,CSEGNTEAFF
TRBV6-6,TRBJ2-3,TRBD1,few,TGTGCCAGCAGTTACCCGCGGCAGGGGGCAAGAACAGATACGCAGTATTTT,CASSYPRQGARTDTQYF
TRBV7-9,TRBJ2-5,TRBD1,few,TGTGCCAGCAGCTTCCGACAGGGTTTAGGAGAGACCCAGTACTTC,CASSFRQGLGETQYF
TRBV7-7,TRBJ2-5,TRBD2,-,TGTGCTAGCAGCTTGGGTAGCGGGGGGCCGGGAGAGACCCAGTACTTC,CASSLGSGGPGETQYF
TRBV6-5,TRBJ1-1,TRBD1,few,TGTGCCAGCAGCCCCCTGACAGGGGTCAACACTGAAGCTTTCTTT,CASSPLTGVNTEAFF
TRBV7-2,TRBJ1-4,-,-,TGTGCCAGCAGCCTGGATATCGGGACACCCACAACTAATGAAAAACTGTTTTTT,CASSLDIGTPTTNEKLFF
TRBV12-3/TRBV12-4,TRBJ1-2,TRBD1,-,TGTGCCAGCAGTCTAGCTCTGGGGACAGCTAACTATGGCTACACCTTC,CASSLALGTANYGYTF
TRBV7-9,TRBJ2-1,-,-,TGTGCCAGCAGCGCGCCTAGAGATCGCTCCTACAATGAGCAGTTCTTC,CASSAPRDRSYNEQFF
TRBV5-1,TRBJ2-7,-,-,TGCGCCAGCAGCTTGGGACAGCTTATCTCCTACGAGCAGTACTTC,CASSLGQLISYEQYF
TRBV29-1,TRBJ1-5,-,-,TGCAGCGTTGCGGAAACCTCGGCCGAGGATCAGCCCCAGCATTTT,CSVAETSAEDQPQHF
TRBV7-8,TRBJ1-6,-,few,TGTGCCAGCAGCTTAGACAGGGAGGTTAATTCACCCCTCCACTTT,CASSLDREVNSPLHF
TRBV3-1,TRBJ2-7,-,few,TGTGCCAGCAGCCAAGCTGCCCTTTCCAGGGTAGAGTCCTACGAGCAGTACTTC,CASSQAALSRVESYEQYF
TRBV12-1,TRBJ2-1,-,-,TGTGCCAGCACTCCCTTGGGGGGATTCTACAATGAGCAGTTCTTC,CASTPLGGFYNEQFF
TRBV14,TRBJ2-7,-,-,TGTGCCAGCAGCCAAACATCCTTGAACTCCTACGAGCAGTACTTC,CASSQTSLNSYEQYF
TRBV7-6,TRBJ1-1,TRBD1,-,TGTGCCAGCAGCTTACTACAGGGGAGGACTGAAGCTTTCTTT,CASSLLQGRTEAFF
TRBV24-1,TRBJ2-1,TRBD2,-,TGTGCCACCATCCGGACTAGCGTGCTTCGGAATGAGCAGTTCTTC,CATIRTSVLRNEQFF
TRBV4-2,TRBJ2-3,-,-,TGTGCCAGCAGCGTGGGGGTGGGGGACAGCACAGATACGCAGTATTTT,CASSVGVGDSTDTQYF
TRBV13,TRBJ1-1,TRBD1,-,TGTGCCAGCAGCCCCCGGGGGGTCAGGGGGCAGACTGAAGCTTTCTTT,CASSPRGVRGQTEAFF
TRBV5-4,TRBJ1-4,-,-,TGTGCCAGCAGCTTACAGTTGGCGGATGAAAAACTGTTTTTT,CASSLQLADEKLFF
TRBV20-1,TRBJ2-7,TRBD2,few,TGCAGTGCCCTAGGAGCGGGGGGGGATTTATTTACCTACGAGCAGTACTTC,CSALGAGGDLFTYEQYF
TRBV12-3/TRBV12-4,TRBJ1-4,-,-,TGTGCCAGCAGTTTCGGGGGGCGGGGAACTGAAAAACTGTTTTTT,CASSFGGRGTEKLFF
TRBV7-2,TRBJ1-2,TRBD1,-,TGTGCCAGCAGCTTAGTGGGACAGACCACGGGCTATGGCTACACCTTC,CASSLVGQTTGYGYTF
TRBV15,TRBJ2-7,TRBD1,-,TGTGCCACCAGCCTTGACAGGGCCACCCTCTACGAGCAGTACTTC,CATSLDRATLYEQYF
TRBV29-1,TRBJ2-5,-,few,TGCAGCGTTGCGGGCAGGGCCCAAGAGACCCAGTACTTC,CSVAGRAQETQYF
TRBV10-3,TRBJ2-5,TRBD1,few,TGTGCCATCAGCGGGGGCCAGGGGGCCGCGCGGGCAAAAGAGACCCAGTACTTC,CAISGGQGAARAKETQYF
TRBV5-5,TRBJ2-5,-,-,TGTGCCAGCAGCTTGTTCGGGGGAAGGGAGACCCAGTACTTC,CASSLFGGRETQYF
TRBV5-1,TRBJ2-7,-,few,TGCGCCAGCAGCTTGGAAGGAAGGGGGGCCTACGAGCAGTACTTC,CASSLEGRGAYEQYF
TRBV7-6,TRBJ1-1,-,-,TGTGCCAGCAGCTCCCCGCCCATTGACAGGAACACTGAAGCTTTCTTT,CASSSPPIDRNTEAFF
TRBV5-1,TRBJ1-4,-,-,TGCGCCAGCAGCCGGACCCCGGTAGGGGAGAATGAAAAACTGTTTTTT,CASSRTPVGENEKLFF
TRBV20-1,TRBJ2-7,TRBD1,few,TGCAGTGCCCGAGGGCGACAGGGTGCTTACGAGCAGTACTTC,CSARGRQGAYEQYF
TRBV6-5,TRBJ2-7,-,-,TGTGCCAGCAGTTTGACAGGAGCTGGGTACGAGCAGTACTTC,CASSLTGAGYEQYF
TRBV20-1,TRBJ2-7,-,-,TGCAGTGCTAGAGCTCACAGCTCCTACGAGCAGTACTTC,CSARAHSSYEQYF
TRBV20-1,TRBJ2-3,TRBD1,-,TGCAGTGCTAGAGCCCCGACAGGGAACACAGACACGCAGTATTTT,CSARAPTGNTDTQYF
TRBV20-1,TRBJ2-3,TRBD2,few,TGCAGTGCCACTATAGGACTAGCGGGGAACTCAGATACGCAGTATTTT,CSATIGLAGNSDTQYF
TRBV12-3/TRBV12-4,TRBJ1-1,TRBD1,once,TGTGCCAGCAAACTGACAGGGACAGTCACTGAAGCTTTCTTT,CASKLTGTVTEAFF
TRBV20-1,TRBJ2-1,-,few,TGCAGTGCTAGAGATTCCCCGCACAATGAGCAGTTCTTC,CSARDSPHNEQFF
TRBV4-2,TRBJ2-1,-,few,TGTGCCAGCAGCCAAGTTTCTTTTCGCAATGAGCAGTTCTTC,CASSQVSFRNEQFF
TRBV25-1,TRBJ1-6,-,-,TGTGCCAGCAGTGAATGGGGGGGGTCTCGGCCCCTCCACTTT,CASSEWGGSRPLHF
TRBV7-3,TRBJ2-1,TRBD1,-,TGTGCCAGCAGCCCAGGACAGGGGGGGACCGATGAGCAGTTCTTC,CASSPGQGGTDEQFF
TRBV7-9,TRBJ1-4,-,-,TGTGCCAGCAGCCCCCACCGGGACGGTGCAACTAATGAAAAACTGTTTTTT,CASSPHRDGATNEKLFF
TRBV6-5,TRBJ1-2,-,-,TGTGCCAGCAGTCGTGGTGAGGGCTACACCTTC,CASSRGEGYTF
TRBV7-8,TRBJ1-4,-,-,TGTGCCAGCAGACCGACAGGTTCCGAAAAACTGTTTTTT,CASRPTGSEKLFF
TRBV10-2,TRBJ1-6,-,-,TGCGCCAGCCTGCTGACAGGCCAAGGTTCACCCCTCCACTTT,CASLLTGQGSPLHF
TRBV20-1,TRBJ1-1,-,few,TGCAGTGCTAGTTTCCCGGGAATGAACACTGAGGCTTTCTTT,CSASFPGMNTEAFF